Following are 29 T cell receptor beta chains from one sample sequenced in a study of blood T cell repertoires in COVID-19. The repertoire was sequenced with immunoSEQ multiplex PCR; TCRdb's copy has only in-frame clones and lacks some. The repertoire has 250,000 to 300,000 clones, roughly 84% of them found once; the top ten carry around 3.6%. The specimen was PBMCs or T cells enriched from blood (not recorded which). The origin of the receptors is a man over 45 who had recovered from COVID-19.

The chain recombines TRBV30 with TRBJ1-1; no clear D gene. Germline V gene sequence: CDR1 GTSNPN, CDR2 SVGIG (reference sequence). The length of the CDR3 is 12 residues. V shed 5 bases and J shed 6 bases, with 13 bases lying between them. This chain's CDR3 is CAWLWSGAEAFF. As DNA, the CDR3 is TGTGCCTGGCTCTGGTCCGGGGCTGAAGCTTTCTTT.

This chain connects TRBV4-1 to TRBJ2-5; 9 bases are a match to TRBD1. The CDR3 extends over 14 amino acids. The V gene end was trimmed by 4 bases and the J gene end by 7 bases; junction bases not matched to a gene: 7. Per germline, CDR1 MGHRA and CDR2 YSYEKL. The CDR3 protein is CASSPGQGSGTQYF. In DNA form, the CDR3 reads TGCGCCAGCAGCCCGGGACAGGGAAGCGGGACCCAGTACTTC.

There are a few counts of this clone. This chain uses TRBV18 with TRBJ2-1; no reliable D call. The germline V gene has CDR1 KGHSH and CDR2 LQKENI. The germline V and J ends were trimmed by 5 bases and 9 bases, with 8 bases remaining between them. The CDR3 totals 11 residues. DNA of the CDR3: TGTGCCAGCTCAATTCTTCTTGAGCAGTTCTTC. This gives the protein CASSILLEQFF.

CDR3 in DNA: TGCGCCAGCAGCTTGTCCCAGGGGCGCTCCTACGAGCAGTACTTC. Protein product: CASSLSQGRSYEQYF. V and J are TRBV5-1 and TRBJ2-7; the D gene is possibly TRBD1 (6 bases). The CDR3 runs 15 residues. Germline V lookup: CDR1 SGHRS, CDR2 YFSETQ. Trimming left V 1 base short and J 0 bases short, with 11 bases between.

V usage is TRBV9 and J usage is TRBJ2-3; 8 bases are shared with TRBD1. From germline, CDR1 is SGDLS and CDR2 YYNGEE. The CDR3 consists of 15 residues. Unmatched junction bases numbered 9, after V lost 5 bases and J lost 4 bases. DNA of the CDR3: TGTGCCAGCAGACCCGGACAGGGCTCTTCAGATACGCAGTATTTT. Protein product: CASRPGQGSSDTQYF.

This clone was seen more than once but under ten times. The V call is TRBV19, the J call TRBJ2-7, with 9 nucleotides matching TRBD1. The CDR3 covers 15 residues. Trimming at V came to 1 base and at J to 6 bases, leaving 7 bases not matched to a gene. Per germline, CDR1 LNHDA and CDR2 SQIVND (reference sequence). For the CDR3, the DNA is TGTGCCAGTAGTATAGGTTGGGGACAGGGATCCGAGCAGTACTTC. It translates to CASSIGWGQGSEQYF.

This rearrangement joins TRBV10-2 to TRBJ1-2; D ambiguous. V lost 6 bases and J lost 2, with 13 bases in between. From germline, CDR1 is WSHSY and CDR2 SAAADI. This CDR3 region has 14 residues. CDR3 in amino acids: CASSRLEANYGYTF. Written as DNA, the CDR3 is TGCGCCAGCAGCCGCCTTGAAGCCAACTATGGCTACACCTTC.

This chain uses TRBV9 with TRBJ1-1; D gene ambiguous. The CDR3 is made up of 13 amino acids. V lost 4 bases, J lost 5 bases, and 12 bases lay in between. Germline values: CDR1 SGDLS, CDR2 YYNGEE. This CDR3 reads CASSPLRGTEAFF. The CDR3 nucleotides are TGTGCCAGCAGCCCCCTAAGAGGGACTGAAGCTTTCTTT. Filled out from reference TRBV9 and TRBJ1-1, the complete variable domain reads DSGVTQTPKHLITATGQRVTLRCSPRSGDLSVYWYQQSLDQGLQFLIQYYNGEERAKGNILERFSAQQFPDLHSELNLSSLELGDSALYFCASSPLRGTEAFFGQGTRLTVV.

The rearrangement uses TRBV12-3 or TRBV12-4 and TRBJ1-2; 7 bases align to TRBD1. The V and J ends lost 4 bases and 4 bases, in that order; junction bases with no gene match: 3. This CDR3 region has 13 residues. The DNA for the CDR3 is TGTGCCAGCAGTTCCCAGGGGGGCTATGGCTACACCTTC. It codes for CASSSQGGYGYTF.

This clone was detected a few times. The chain links TRBV5-1 to TRBJ2-5, with D hard to call. Trimming cost V 0 bases and J 2 bases, with 8 bases left between them. The CDR3 consists of 14 residues. From germline, CDR1 is SGHRS and CDR2 YFSETQ. CDR3 loop: CASSLEQPQETQYF. CDR3 DNA: TGCGCCAGCAGCTTGGAACAGCCTCAAGAGACCCAGTACTTC.

The rearrangement joins TRBV3-1 (or the pseudogene TRBV3-2) to TRBJ2-5; TRBD1 might be the D (5 bases). The CDR3 has 17 residues. Trimming took 2 bases from V and 1 from J, leaving 17 bases between them. Germline V CDR1 and CDR2: LGHDT, YNNKEL (reference sequence). For the CDR3, the DNA is TGTGCCAGCAGCCAAAAACCTGCAGGGCCAATCCAAGAGACCCAGTACTTC. Translated: CASSQKPAGPIQETQYF.

This chain links TRBV3-1 (or the pseudogene TRBV3-2) with TRBJ2-7; 8 bases agree with TRBD2. Germline loops: CDR1 LGHDT, CDR2 YNNKEL (reference sequence). J lost 6 bases, V lost 4 bases, and 20 bases had no gene match. The CDR3 is 18 residues long. CDR3 sequence (DNA): TGTGCCAGCAGCCCCATAGCAACTAAAAGAGCGGGAGTGGGCGAGCAGTACTTC. Residues: CASSPIATKRAGVGEQYF.

The chain joins TRBV2 to TRBJ2-7, with D maybe TRBD1 (5 bases). Per germline, CDR1 SNHLY and CDR2 FYNNEI. V shed 8 bases and J shed 0 bases, with 17 bases lying between them. There are 15 residues in the CDR3. The CDR3 reads CASSSRRQGSYEQYF. CDR3 sequence (DNA): TGTGCCAGCTCTTCGCGGCGGCAGGGCTCCTACGAGCAGTACTTC. The full variable domain, in which reference TRBV2 and TRBJ2-7 provide the parts outside the CDR3, is EPEVTQTPSHQVTQMGQEVILRCVPISNHLYFYWYRQILGQKVEFLVSFYNNEISEKSEIFDDQFSVERPDGSNFTLKIRSTKLEDSAMYFCASSSRRQGSYEQYFGPGTRLTVT.

The chain links TRBV24-1 to TRBJ2-2; D perhaps matches TRBD2 (5 bases). V shed 4 bases and J shed 4 bases, with 12 bases lying between them. The CDR3 runs 15 residues. The germline V gene encodes CDR1 KGHDR and CDR2 SFDVKD. The CDR3 reads CATSDSGTLTGELFF. The CDR3 nucleotides are TGTGCCACCAGTGACAGCGGAACCCTCACCGGGGAGCTGTTTTTT.

This clone came up once. J is TRBJ2-2 and V is TRBV5-1, with a possible D match to TRBD1 (5 bases). V lost 3 bases, J lost 0 bases, and 12 bases lay in between. The germline V gene has CDR1 SGHRS and CDR2 YFSETQ. The CDR3 has 16 amino acids. The CDR3 sequence is CASSSVGQTNTGELFF. The CDR3 DNA reads TGCGCCAGCAGCTCGGTTGGACAAACGAACACCGGGGAGCTGTTTTTT.

The CDR3: CATKEGAGTLNSPLHF. CDR3 nucleotide sequence: TGTGCCACCAAAGAGGGGGCCGGGACATTGAATTCACCCCTCCACTTT. The rearrangement joins TRBV2 to TRBJ1-6; 7 bases map to TRBD1. CDR3 size: 16 residues. Trimming cost V 10 bases and J 7 bases; bases outside gene matches: 16. Germline CDR1 SNHLY, CDR2 FYNNEI. The full variable domain, its missing parts supplied by reference TRBV2 and TRBJ1-6, is EPEVTQTPSHQVTQMGQEVILRCVPISNHLYFYWYRQILGQKVEFLVSFYNNEISEKSEIFDDQFSVERPDGSNFTLKIRSTKLEDSAMYFCATKEGAGTLNSPLHFGNGTRLTVT.

This chain joins TRBV9 and TRBJ1-2, with a possible D match to TRBD1 (6 bases). V was shortened by 3 bases and J by 5 bases, with 8 bases between the two germline ends. The germline gives CDR1 SGDLS, CDR2 YYNGEE. The CDR3 consists of 12 residues. CDR3 amino acids: CASSAGQYGYTF. The CDR3 DNA follows: TGTGCCAGCAGCGCAGGACAGTATGGCTACACCTTC.

The chain joins TRBV5-4 to TRBJ1-2; D perhaps matches TRBD1 (6 bases). Germline CDR1 SGHNT, CDR2 YYREEE (reference sequence). V shed 0 bases and J shed 0 bases, with 12 bases lying between them. The CDR3 is 16 amino acids. The CDR3 DNA sequence: TGTGCCAGCAGCTTGGGTGGGAGGGGGACTAACTATGGCTACACCTTC. It encodes CASSLGGRGTNYGYTF.

V and J are TRBV7-6 and TRBJ2-5; TRBD2 matches 8 bases. The CDR3 is 14 amino acids. The germline gives CDR1 SGHVS, CDR2 FNYEAQ. V gave up 4 bases and J gave up 5 bases; unmatched junction bases: 6. Written as DNA, the CDR3 is TGTGCCAGCAGCTACGGGGGACTAGAGGAGACCCAGTACTTC. Translating it yields CASSYGGLEETQYF.

The chain uses TRBV6-5 and TRBJ2-3, with D possibly matching TRBD1 (5 bases). Trimming removed 3 bases at V and 6 bases at J, with 13 bases between. The CDR3 has 14 amino acids. Germline V CDR1 and CDR2: MNHEY, SVGAGI. The DNA for the CDR3 is TGTGCCAGCAGTTATCGCGTCAGGGCGGATACGCAGTATTTT. This codes for CASSYRVRADTQYF.

The chain has TRBV5-8 and TRBJ2-2, with 8 bases matching TRBD2. Germline V gives CDR1 SGHTS, CDR2 YDEGEE. Germline trimming cut 4 bases from V and 7 bases from J; bases unmatched to any gene: 15. There are 17 residues in the CDR3. The CDR3 loop reads CASSPNPGTRKVGELFF. DNA for the CDR3: TGTGCCAGCAGCCCAAACCCCGGGACTAGGAAAGTCGGGGAGCTGTTTTTT.

This clone was seen more than once but under ten times. This chain uses TRBV5-5 with TRBJ2-1; D is perhaps TRBD1 (6 bases). Looked up from germline, CDR1 is SGHKS and CDR2 is YYEKEE (reference sequence). The length of the CDR3 is 11 residues. The V and J ends lost 0 bases and 12 bases respectively, with 7 bases between them. CDR3 DNA sequence: TGTGCCAGCAGCTTGGACAGGGTGCAGTTCTTC. Amino acid sequence: CASSLDRVQFF.

The V call is TRBV21-1, the J call TRBJ1-6. TRBV21-1 is given as a pseudogene. The CDR3 covers 16 residues. The CDR3 DNA sequence: TGTGCCAGCAGCTCCCGACTAGGACCTTATAATTCACCCCTCCACTTT. Translation: CASSSRLGPYNSPLHF.

This clone showed up just once. Within the sample, other DNA sequences also encode this same CDR3. The V gene is TRBV18, the J gene TRBJ1-1; the match to TRBD1 covers 10 bases. The trim removed 6 bases at V and 5 bases at J, leaving 6 bases unmatched. The germline gives CDR1 KGHSH, CDR2 LQKENI. The CDR3 loop spans 14 amino acids. CDR3 DNA sequence: TGTGCCAGCTCCCCCGGGACAGGGGAAACTGAAGCTTTCTTT. Encoded protein: CASSPGTGETEAFF. The whole variable domain, filled in from reference TRBV18 and TRBJ1-1, reads NAGVMQNPRHLVRRRGQEARLRCSPMKGHSHVYWYRQLPEEGLKFMVYLQKENIIDESGMPKERFSAEFPKEGPSILRIQQVVRGDSAAYFCASSPGTGETEAFFGQGTRLTVV.

The chain links TRBV29-1 to TRBJ2-6, with TRBD1 as a possible D gene (6 bases). Trimming pared 6 bases from V and 4 bases from J, leaving 22 bases between. The CDR3 is 17 amino acids. Per germline, CDR1 SQVTM and CDR2 ANQGSEA. The CDR3 sequence: CSVPRAPGAGGANVLTF. CDR3 sequence (DNA): TGCAGCGTCCCCAGGGCCCCAGGGGCAGGCGGGGCCAACGTCCTGACTTTC.

The chain recombines TRBV5-6 with TRBJ2-6; TRBD2 might be the D (5 bases). Germline V CDR1 and CDR2: SGHDT, YYEEEE. V dropped 4 bases and J dropped 1 base, with 9 bases sitting between them. There are 15 residues in the CDR3. The DNA of the CDR3 is TGTGCCAGCAGCCCGAGGGTTTCTGGGGCCAACGTCCTGACTTTC. It codes for CASSPRVSGANVLTF.

J is TRBJ2-3 and V is TRBV20-1; D possibly corresponds to TRBD2 (5 bases). The CDR3 contains 12 residues. Trimming removed 3 bases at V and 4 bases at J, with 8 bases between. CDR1 and CDR2 from the germline V gene are DFQATT and SNEGSKA (reference sequence). DNA of the CDR3: TGCAGTGCTAGTGGGCGGGCAGATACGCAGTATTTT. As protein: CSASGRADTQYF.

This clone was picked up one time. This chain joins TRBV5-1 and TRBJ1-1; possibly TRBD1 for D (6 bases). Between the trimmed V and J ends, which lost 2 bases and 0 bases, there was a span of 14 bases. CDR1 SGHRS and CDR2 YFSETQ come from the germline V gene. This CDR3 comprises 16 residues. In nucleotides, the CDR3 is TGCGCCAGCAGCTTATCAGGGGCGCGTGTGAACACTGAAGCTTTCTTT. Residues: CASSLSGARVNTEAFF.

The genes are TRBV4-2 and TRBJ2-7, with 8 bases matching TRBD2. There are 14 residues in the CDR3. The V and J ends lost 4 bases and 2 bases, in that order; junction bases with no gene match: 4. Per germline, CDR1 LGHNA and CDR2 YNFKEQ. For the CDR3, the DNA is TGTGCCAGCAGCCGTCGGGAGGGGACCTACGAGCAGTACTTC. This translates into CASSRREGTYEQYF.